This T cell receptor beta chain was sequenced during a study of T cell repertoires in cytomegalovirus infection. Study-level background: HLA-C-restricted CMV epitopes, recently identified, and well-studied HLA-B-restricted ones were used by the study. Overall study findings and caveats: Clonotypes of TCR beta that were HLA-C-restricted and CMV-specific dominated the ex vivo response. Pooled public TCR beta family frequency picked out CMV carriers with the relevant HLA.

The CDR3 has 16 residues. Germline CDR1 is MGHRA and CDR2 is YSYEKL. V lost 0 bases, J lost 1 base, and 13 bases lay in between. A word on this clonotype: The target antigen is unknown.

A single record per CDR3 protein comes from TCRdb applying MiXCR to the reads. The sample holds about 160,000 distinct CDR3 sequences; roughly 21% are singletons and the top ten take around a quarter. The chain couples TRBV4-1 to TRBJ2-7; a weak D match, TRBD1 (6 bases). The receptor was derived from a human donor in good health (CMV status not recorded). Some clones in this sample may be carry-over from other donors' samples. The sequenced sample was CD8+ T cells from cultured PBMCs, obtained from culture after CMV antigen stimulation. CDR3 in amino acids: CASSQDVLGTSYEQYF. The CDR3, as DNA: TGCGCCAGCAGCCAAGACGTACTCGGGACATCCTACGAGCAGTACTTC.